The 2 T cell receptor beta chains presented below share a single source sample, sequenced in a study of T cell changes during pregnancy in multiple sclerosis. The table came from immunoSEQ multiplex PCR; TCRdb's copy has only in-frame clones and leaves some out. The table lists more than 25,000 clones, around 90% of them singletons, with 9.5% to 10% in the top ten. The sequences come from CD8+ T cells from peripheral blood mononuclear cells, collected in the first trimester of pregnancy. The receptors derive from a female donor with multiple sclerosis, enrolled in a pregnancy study.

The rearrangement joins TRBV4-3 to TRBJ2-7; TRBD2 is a possible D gene (6 bases). The ends were cut back, 3 bases at V and 3 bases at J, with 12 bases in the middle. This CDR3 is 14 amino acids long. Germline values: CDR1 LGHNA, CDR2 YSLEER. CDR3 nucleotides: TGCGCCAGCAGCCAGTGGAGGGCAGACTACGAGCAGTACTTC. Translating it yields CASSQWRADYEQYF.

The chain links TRBV28 to TRBJ2-1; a possible D gene is TRBD1 (6 bases). In germline, CDR1 is MDHEN, CDR2 SYDVKM. Trimming shortened V by 5 bases and J by 15 bases, and 26 bases separated the two germline ends. This CDR3 contains 15 residues. The CDR3 nucleotides are TGTGCCAGCAGTAAACTCTCTTATCTAGGGGGTATAAGGTTCTTC. This translates into CASSKLSYLGGIRFF.